This TCR beta chain was recovered during a study of CD8 T cells in ankylosing spondylitis. The length of the CDR3 is 14 residues. Trimming stripped 3 bases from V and 2 bases from J, with 10 bases between. Germline CDR1 and CDR2: GTSNPN and SVGIG (reference sequence). TCRdb independently ran MiXCR on the 5' RACE reads; one entry per CDR3 protein. This sample yields fewer than 200,000 distinct CDR3 sequences, of which about 20% are seen a single time; around 4.1% belongs to the top ten. The sequencing sample was made of blood, either unsorted or a sorted T cell fraction (not recorded which). This clonotype originated in a male donor under 35 with ankylosing spondylitis or in good health (not recorded which). This chain links TRBV30 with TRBJ2-2; D is unclear. CDR3 sequence reads: CAWRLGFNTGELFF. In DNA form, the CDR3 reads TGTGCCTGGAGACTCGGGTTTAACACCGGGGAGCTGTTTTTT.